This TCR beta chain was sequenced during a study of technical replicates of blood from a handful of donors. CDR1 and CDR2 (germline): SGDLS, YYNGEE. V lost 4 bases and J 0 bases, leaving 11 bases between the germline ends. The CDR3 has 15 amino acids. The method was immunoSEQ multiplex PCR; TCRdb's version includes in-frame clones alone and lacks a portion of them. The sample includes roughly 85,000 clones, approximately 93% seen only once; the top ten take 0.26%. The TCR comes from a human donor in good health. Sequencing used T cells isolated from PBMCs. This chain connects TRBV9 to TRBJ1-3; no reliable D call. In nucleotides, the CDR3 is TGTGCCAGCAGCCCCGAGTCCTACTCTGGAAACACCATATATTTT. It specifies CASSPESYSGNTIYF.